This T cell receptor beta chain was sequenced for a study of CD8+ T cells in alopecia areata. The wider study: Tofacitinib exposure lasted 6 to 18 months, followed by 6 months off drug. Overall study results and limits: Sequenced scalp T cells also include alphabeta T cells resident in normal skin.

V was clipped by 0 bases and J by 5 bases, with 8 bases between them. Germline-derived CDR1 and CDR2 are SGHRS and YFSETQ. This CDR3 comprises 14 residues. The treatment denotes: oral pan-JAK inhibitor, 5-10 mg twice daily. Researchers gathered lesional scalp punch biopsies and peripheral blood from patients with alopecia areata. About this clone: The antigen is unknown.

RNA, once extracted, was reverse transcribed into cDNA for use as the sequencing template. Sequenced by immunoSEQ multiplex PCR; TCRdb stores in-frame clones only, minus some. The sample lists fewer than 25,000 clones, about 63% occurring once. This TCR derives from a human donor with alopecia areata. This specimen was skin, taken at week 4, from a patient treated with tofacitinib. The V call is TRBV5-1, the J call TRBJ2-2, with a tentative D call TRBD1 (5 bases). CDR3 loop: CASSLGQITGELFF. CDR3 nucleotide sequence: TGCGCCAGCAGCTTGGGACAGATAACCGGGGAGCTGTTTTTT.